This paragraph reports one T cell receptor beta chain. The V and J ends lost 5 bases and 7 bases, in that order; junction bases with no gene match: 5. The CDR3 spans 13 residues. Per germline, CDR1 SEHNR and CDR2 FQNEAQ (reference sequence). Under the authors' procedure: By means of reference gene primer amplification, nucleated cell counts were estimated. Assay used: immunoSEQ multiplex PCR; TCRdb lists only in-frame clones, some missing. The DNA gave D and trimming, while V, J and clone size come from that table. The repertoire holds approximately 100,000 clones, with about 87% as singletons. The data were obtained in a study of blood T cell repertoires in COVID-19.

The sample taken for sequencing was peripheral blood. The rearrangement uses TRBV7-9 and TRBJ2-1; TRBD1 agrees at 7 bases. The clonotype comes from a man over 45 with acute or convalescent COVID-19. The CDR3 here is CASSTGARNEQFF. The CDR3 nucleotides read TGTGCCAGCAGCACAGGGGCTCGGAATGAGCAGTTCTTC.